The clone carrying this T cell receptor (beta chain) was detected many times. Its antigen is unknown. This specimen belongs to a study of glioma-infiltrating T cells. The study's findings and limits: CDR3 overlap between tissue and blood was very small.

Using RNA template, CDR3s of TCR alpha and beta were amplified with iRepertoire arm-PCR. TCRdb called the multiplex PCR reads again in MiXCR, with one record for every CDR3 protein. The sample has about 130,000 distinct CDR3 sequences, roughly 20% seen once; the top ten hold roughly 15%. The germline CDR1 and CDR2 sequences are MGHRA and YSYEKL. V lost 4 bases to trimming and J lost 1 base, with 9 bases between them. This CDR3 has 14 residues. Sample: glioma tissue, nonneoplastic brain tissue, or PBMCs (not recorded which). V gene TRBV4-1 combines with J gene TRBJ2-3; no firm D call. The receptor's source is a human donor with low-grade glioma or glioblastoma, undergoing nonglioma brain surgery, or in good health (not recorded which). The CDR3, as DNA: TGCGCCAGCAGCCTAGGTACTCGCACAGATACGCAGTATTTT. This translates into CASSLGTRTDTQYF.